Listed below are T cell receptor beta chains from one sample, sequenced in a study of blood T cells in healthy people across ages. MiXCR, run by TCRdb on the 5' RACE reads, gives a single entry per CDR3 protein. The repertoire has fewer than 900,000 distinct CDR3 sequences, about 42% of them found once; the top ten carry 20%. Sequencing was done on a sample of blood. These TCRs come from a woman between 55 and 75 years old in good health. Both conserved end residues are part of each CDR3. A D gene is named only where the DNA matches it firmly. Clone size appears in some rows only: once, few, many, or a class for an expanded clone.

DNA,CDR3,size,J,V,D
TGCAGCGTTGTTACTCTGGGACAGAACGACGAGCAGTACTTC,CSVVTLGQNDEQYF,.,TRBJ2-7,TRBV29-1,TRBD1
TGTGCCAGCAGTCGCGTAAGGGTTCAAGAGACCCAGTACTTC,CASSRVRVQETQYF,.,TRBJ2-5,TRBV12-3/TRBV12-4,.
TGTGCCAGCACCCCAAGGGGTCCGCCTATGAACACTGAAGCTTTCTTT,CASTPRGPPMNTEAFF,few,TRBJ1-1,TRBV12-3/TRBV12-4,.
TGTGCCAGCAAGAGTCGACAGGCCTACGAGCAGTACTTC,CASKSRQAYEQYF,few,TRBJ2-7,TRBV12-3/TRBV12-4,.
TGTGCCAGCAGCCAAGCTCTGGGCTGGGGCTCCGAGCAGTACTTC,CASSQALGWGSEQYF,.,TRBJ2-7,TRBV3-1,.
TGCGCCAGCAGCGGGACCTACGGGGGTCTGGGTGAGCAGTTCTTC,CASSGTYGGLGEQFF,.,TRBJ2-1,TRBV5-1,.
TGTGCCAGCAGTCCCGACAGGGACGCCTACAATGAGCAGTTCTTC,CASSPDRDAYNEQFF,few,TRBJ2-1,TRBV12-3/TRBV12-4,TRBD1
TGCAGTGCTGCCGGGACTAGCGGGAGAGTATCCTACAATGAGCAGTTCTTC,CSAAGTSGRVSYNEQFF,once,TRBJ2-1,TRBV20-1,TRBD2
TGCAGTGCAAGGTTGCCTAGGAGCTCCTACAATGAGCAGTTCTTC,CSARLPRSSYNEQFF,.,TRBJ2-1,TRBV20-1,.
TGCAGTGCTAGCGGGACTAGCGGGAGAGCCACCTACGAGCAGTACTTC,CSASGTSGRATYEQYF,.,TRBJ2-7,TRBV20-1,TRBD2